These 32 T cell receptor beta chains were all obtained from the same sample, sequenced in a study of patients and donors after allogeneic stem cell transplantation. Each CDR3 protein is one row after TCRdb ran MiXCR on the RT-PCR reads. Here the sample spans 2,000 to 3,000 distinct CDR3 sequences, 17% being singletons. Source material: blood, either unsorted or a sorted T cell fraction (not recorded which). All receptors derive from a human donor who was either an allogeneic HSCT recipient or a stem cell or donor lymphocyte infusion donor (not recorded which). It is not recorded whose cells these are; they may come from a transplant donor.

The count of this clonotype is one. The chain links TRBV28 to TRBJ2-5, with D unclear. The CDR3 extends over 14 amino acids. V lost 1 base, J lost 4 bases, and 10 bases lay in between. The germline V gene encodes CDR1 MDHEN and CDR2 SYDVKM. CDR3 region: CASSLFSLVETQYF. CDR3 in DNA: TGTGCCAGCAGTTTATTTTCCCTTGTAGAGACCCAGTACTTC.

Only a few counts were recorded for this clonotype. CDR3 loop: CASSLGVGGTDTQYF. CDR3 in DNA: TGTGCCAGCAGCTTAGGAGTAGGCGGCACAGATACGCAGTATTTT. The chain has TRBV7-2 and TRBJ2-3, with no clear D. The CDR3 sequence is 15 residues long. Germline-derived CDR1 and CDR2 are SGHTA and FQGNSA. Trimming cost V 1 base and J 1 base, with 9 bases left between them.

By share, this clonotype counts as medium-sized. The CDR3 sequence is CASSFRQREGNEQFF. The CDR3 bases are TGTGCCAGCAGTTTCCGTCAGCGGGAGGGCAATGAGCAGTTCTTC. The rearrangement links TRBV12-3 or TRBV12-4 to TRBJ2-1; 10 nucleotides match TRBD2. The CDR3 runs to 15 residues. V shed 3 bases, J shed 6 bases, and the junction held 5 bases outside the gene matches.

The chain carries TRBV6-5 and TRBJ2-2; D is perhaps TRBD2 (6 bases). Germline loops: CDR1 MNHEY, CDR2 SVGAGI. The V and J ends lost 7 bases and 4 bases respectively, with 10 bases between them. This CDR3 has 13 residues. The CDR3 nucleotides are TGTGCCAGCACGGGAGTGAGCACCGGGGAGCTGTTTTTT. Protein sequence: CASTGVSTGELFF.

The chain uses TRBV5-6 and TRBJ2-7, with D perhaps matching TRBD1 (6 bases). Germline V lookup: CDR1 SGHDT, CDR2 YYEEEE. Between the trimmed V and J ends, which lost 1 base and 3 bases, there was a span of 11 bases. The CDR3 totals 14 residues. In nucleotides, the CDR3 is TGTGCCAGCAGCTTGCCAGGGGCTAACTACGAGCAGTACTTC. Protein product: CASSLPGANYEQYF.

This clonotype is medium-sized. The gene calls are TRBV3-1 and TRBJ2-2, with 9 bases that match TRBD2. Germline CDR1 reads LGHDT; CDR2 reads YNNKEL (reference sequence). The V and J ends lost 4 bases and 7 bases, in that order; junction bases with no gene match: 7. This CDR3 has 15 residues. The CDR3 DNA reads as TGTGCCAGCAGCCCCCGGGGGACTAGCATCGGGGAGCTGTTTTTT. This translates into CASSPRGTSIGELFF.

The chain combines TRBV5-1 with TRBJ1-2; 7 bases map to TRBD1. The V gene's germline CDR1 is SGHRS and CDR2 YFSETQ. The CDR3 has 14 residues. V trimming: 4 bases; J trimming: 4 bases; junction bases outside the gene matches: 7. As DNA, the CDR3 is TGCGCCAGCAGCCCGGGGACAGCCTTCTATGGCTACACCTTC. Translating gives CASSPGTAFYGYTF.

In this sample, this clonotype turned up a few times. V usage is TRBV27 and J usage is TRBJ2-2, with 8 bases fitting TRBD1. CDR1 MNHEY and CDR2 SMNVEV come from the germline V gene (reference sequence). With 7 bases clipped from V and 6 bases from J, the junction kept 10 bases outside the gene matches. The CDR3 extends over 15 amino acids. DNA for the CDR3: TGTGCCAGCACCACCGACAGGGGAGACGCCGGGGAGCTGTTTTTT. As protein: CASTTDRGDAGELFF.

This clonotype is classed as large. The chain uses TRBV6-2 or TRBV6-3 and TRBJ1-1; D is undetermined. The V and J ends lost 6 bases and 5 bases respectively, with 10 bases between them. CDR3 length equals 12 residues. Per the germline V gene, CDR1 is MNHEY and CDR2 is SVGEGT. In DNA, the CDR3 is TGTGCCAGCAGCCCCTGGAGGACTGAAGCTTTCTTT. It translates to CASSPWRTEAFF.

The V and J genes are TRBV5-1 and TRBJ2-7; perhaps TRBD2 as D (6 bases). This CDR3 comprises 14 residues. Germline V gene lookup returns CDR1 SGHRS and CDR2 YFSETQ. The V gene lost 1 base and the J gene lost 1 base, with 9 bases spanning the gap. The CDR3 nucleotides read TGCGCCAGCAGCTTGAGTAGCGGTTCCTACGAGCAGTACTTC. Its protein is CASSLSSGSYEQYF.

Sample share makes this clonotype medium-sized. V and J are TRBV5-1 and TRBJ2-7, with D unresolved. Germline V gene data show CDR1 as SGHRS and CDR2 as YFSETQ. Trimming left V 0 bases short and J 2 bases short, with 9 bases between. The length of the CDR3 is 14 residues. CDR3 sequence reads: CASSLVVLPYEQYF. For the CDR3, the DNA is TGCGCCAGCAGCTTGGTGGTGCTCCCCTACGAGCAGTACTTC.

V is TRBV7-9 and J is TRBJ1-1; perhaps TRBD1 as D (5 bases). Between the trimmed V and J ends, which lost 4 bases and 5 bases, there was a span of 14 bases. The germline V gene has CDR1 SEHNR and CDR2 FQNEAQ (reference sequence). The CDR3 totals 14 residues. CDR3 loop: CASSSPTGPTEAFF. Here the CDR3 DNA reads TGTGCCAGCAGCTCTCCAACAGGTCCAACTGAAGCTTTCTTT.

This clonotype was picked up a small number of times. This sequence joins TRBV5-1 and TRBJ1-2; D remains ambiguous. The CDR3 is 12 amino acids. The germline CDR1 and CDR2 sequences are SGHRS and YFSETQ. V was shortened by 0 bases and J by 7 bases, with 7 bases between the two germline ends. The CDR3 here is CASSLASRGYTF. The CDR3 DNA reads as TGCGCCAGCAGCTTGGCCTCTCGTGGCTACACCTTC.

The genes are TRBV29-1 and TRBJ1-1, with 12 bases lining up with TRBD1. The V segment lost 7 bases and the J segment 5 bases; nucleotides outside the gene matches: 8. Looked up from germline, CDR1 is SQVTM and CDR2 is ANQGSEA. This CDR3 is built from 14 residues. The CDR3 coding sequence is TGCAGCGCGGGACAGGGGGCGCCGGGGACTGAAGCTTTCTTT. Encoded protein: CSAGQGAPGTEAFF.

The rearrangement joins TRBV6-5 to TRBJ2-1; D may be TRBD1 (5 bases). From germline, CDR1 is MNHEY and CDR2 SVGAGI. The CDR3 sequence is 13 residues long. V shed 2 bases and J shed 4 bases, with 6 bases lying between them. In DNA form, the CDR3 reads TGTGCCAGCAGTTACGGACATTACAATGAGCAGTTCTTC. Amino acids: CASSYGHYNEQFF.

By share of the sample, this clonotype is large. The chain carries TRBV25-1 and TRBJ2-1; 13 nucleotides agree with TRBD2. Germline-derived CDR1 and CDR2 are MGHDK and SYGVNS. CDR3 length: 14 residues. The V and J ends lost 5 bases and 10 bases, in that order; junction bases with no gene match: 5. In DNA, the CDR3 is TGTGCCAGCAGTCCACTAGCGGGAGGGGTGGAGCAGTTCTTC. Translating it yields CASSPLAGGVEQFF.

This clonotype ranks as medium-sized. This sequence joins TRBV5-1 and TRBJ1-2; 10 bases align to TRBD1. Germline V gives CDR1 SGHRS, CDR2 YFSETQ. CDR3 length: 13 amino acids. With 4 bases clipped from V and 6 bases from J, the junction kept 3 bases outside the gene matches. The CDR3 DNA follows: TGCGCCAGCAGCCCAGGGACAGGGGATGGCTACACCTTC. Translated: CASSPGTGDGYTF. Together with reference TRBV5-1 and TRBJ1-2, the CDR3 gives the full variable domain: KAGVTQTPRYLIKTRGQQVTLSCSPISGHRSVSWYQQTPGQGLQFLFEYFSETQRNKGNFPGRFSGRQFSNSRSEMNVSTLELGDSALYLCASSPGTGDGYTFGSGTRLTVV.

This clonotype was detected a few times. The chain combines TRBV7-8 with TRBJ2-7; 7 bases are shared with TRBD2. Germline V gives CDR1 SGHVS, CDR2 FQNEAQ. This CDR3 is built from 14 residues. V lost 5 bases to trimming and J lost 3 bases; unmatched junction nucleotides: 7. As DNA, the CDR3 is TGTGCCAGCAGCAAAGCGGGATTGGGCTACGAGCAGTACTTC. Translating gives CASSKAGLGYEQYF. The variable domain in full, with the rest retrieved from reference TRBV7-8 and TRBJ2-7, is GAGVSQSPRYKVAKRGQDVALRCDPISGHVSLFWYQQALGQGPEFLTYFQNEAQLDKSGLPSDRFFAERPEGSVSTLKIQRTQQEDSAVYLCASSKAGLGYEQYFGPGTRLTVT.

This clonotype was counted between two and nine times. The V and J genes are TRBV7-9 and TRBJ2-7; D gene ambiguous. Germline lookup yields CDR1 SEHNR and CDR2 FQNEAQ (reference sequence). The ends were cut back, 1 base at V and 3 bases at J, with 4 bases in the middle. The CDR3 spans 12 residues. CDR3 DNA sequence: TGTGCCAGCAGCTTAGAGGTCTACGAGCAGTACTTC. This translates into CASSLEVYEQYF.

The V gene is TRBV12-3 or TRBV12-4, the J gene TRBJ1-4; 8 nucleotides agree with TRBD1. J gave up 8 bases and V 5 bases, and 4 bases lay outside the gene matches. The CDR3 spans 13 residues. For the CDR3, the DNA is TGTGCCAGCAGTCCCCGGGACAGGGAAAAACTGTTTTTT. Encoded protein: CASSPRDREKLFF.

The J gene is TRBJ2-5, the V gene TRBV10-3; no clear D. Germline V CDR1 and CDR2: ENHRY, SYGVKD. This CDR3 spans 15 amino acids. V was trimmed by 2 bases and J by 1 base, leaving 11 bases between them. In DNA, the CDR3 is TGTGCCATCAGTGAGAGGCCAGACCTCCAAGAGACCCAGTACTTC. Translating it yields CAISERPDLQETQYF.

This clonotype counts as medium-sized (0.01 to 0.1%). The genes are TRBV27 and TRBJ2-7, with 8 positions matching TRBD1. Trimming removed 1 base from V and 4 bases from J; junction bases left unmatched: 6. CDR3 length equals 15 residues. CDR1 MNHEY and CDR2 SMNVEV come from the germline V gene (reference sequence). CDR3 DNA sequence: TGTGCCAGCAGTTTATATGGGACAGGAGGTTACGAGCAGTACTTC. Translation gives CASSLYGTGGYEQYF.

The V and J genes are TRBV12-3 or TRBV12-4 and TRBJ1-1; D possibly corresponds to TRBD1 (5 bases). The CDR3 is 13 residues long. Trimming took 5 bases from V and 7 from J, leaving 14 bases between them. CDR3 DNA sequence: TGTGCCAGCAGTCTCTACGACAGCTTTGAAGCTTTCTTT. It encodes CASSLYDSFEAFF.

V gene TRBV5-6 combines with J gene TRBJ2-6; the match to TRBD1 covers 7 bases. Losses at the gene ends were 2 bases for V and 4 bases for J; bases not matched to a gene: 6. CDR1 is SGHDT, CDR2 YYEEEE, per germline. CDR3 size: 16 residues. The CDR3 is CASSFTGEWGANVLTF. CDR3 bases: TGTGCCAGCAGCTTCACAGGGGAGTGGGGGGCCAACGTCCTGACTTTC.

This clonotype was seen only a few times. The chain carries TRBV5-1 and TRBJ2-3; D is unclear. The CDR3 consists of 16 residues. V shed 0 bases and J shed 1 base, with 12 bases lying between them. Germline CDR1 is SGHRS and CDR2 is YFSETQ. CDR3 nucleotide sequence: TGCGCCAGCAGCTTGGATTTGAGCGTTGGCACAGATACGCAGTATTTT. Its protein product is CASSLDLSVGTDTQYF.

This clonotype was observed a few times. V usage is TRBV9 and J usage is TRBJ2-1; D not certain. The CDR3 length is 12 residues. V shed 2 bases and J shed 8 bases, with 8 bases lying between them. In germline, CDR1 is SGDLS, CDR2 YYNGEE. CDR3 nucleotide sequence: TGTGCCAGCAGCGTTGGTTGGGATGAGCAGTTCTTC. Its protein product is CASSVGWDEQFF.

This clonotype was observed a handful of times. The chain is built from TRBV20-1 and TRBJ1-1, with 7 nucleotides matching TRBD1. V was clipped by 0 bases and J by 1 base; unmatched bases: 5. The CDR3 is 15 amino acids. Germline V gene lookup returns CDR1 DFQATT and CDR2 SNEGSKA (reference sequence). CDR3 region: CSARDGRTGNTEAFF. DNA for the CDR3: TGCAGTGCTAGAGATGGGAGGACAGGGAACACTGAAGCTTTCTTT.

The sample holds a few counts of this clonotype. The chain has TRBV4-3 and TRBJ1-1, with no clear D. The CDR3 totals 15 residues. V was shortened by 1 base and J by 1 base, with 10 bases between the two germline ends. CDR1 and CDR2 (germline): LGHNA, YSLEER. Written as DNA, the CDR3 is TGCGCCAGCAGCCAAGGAGGGTTCGCGAACACTGAAGCTTTCTTT. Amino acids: CASSQGGFANTEAFF.

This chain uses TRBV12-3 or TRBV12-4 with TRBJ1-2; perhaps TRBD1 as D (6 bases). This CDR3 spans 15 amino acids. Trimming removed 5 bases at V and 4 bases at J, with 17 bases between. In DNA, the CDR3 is TGTGCCAGCAGTCAACAGGGATTCATCGGCTATGGCTACACCTTC. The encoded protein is CASSQQGFIGYGYTF.

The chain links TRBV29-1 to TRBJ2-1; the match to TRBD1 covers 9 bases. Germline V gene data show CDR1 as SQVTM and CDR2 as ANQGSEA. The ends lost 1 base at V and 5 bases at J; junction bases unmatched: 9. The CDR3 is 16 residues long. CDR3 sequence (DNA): TGCAGCGTTGAAGGTTCCGGGACAGGGCCCGACAATGAGCAGTTCTTC. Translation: CSVEGSGTGPDNEQFF.

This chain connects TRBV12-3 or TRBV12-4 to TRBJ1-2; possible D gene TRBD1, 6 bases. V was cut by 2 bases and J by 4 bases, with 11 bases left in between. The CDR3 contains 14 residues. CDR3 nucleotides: TGTGCCAGCAGTTTAACAGGGAACGGCTATGGCTACACCTTC. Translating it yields CASSLTGNGYGYTF.

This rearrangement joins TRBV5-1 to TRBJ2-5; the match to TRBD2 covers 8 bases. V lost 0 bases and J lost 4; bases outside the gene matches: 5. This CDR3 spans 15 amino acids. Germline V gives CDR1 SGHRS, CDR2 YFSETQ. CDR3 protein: CASSLGAGDVETQYF. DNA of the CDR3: TGCGCCAGCAGCTTGGGAGCGGGAGATGTAGAGACCCAGTACTTC.